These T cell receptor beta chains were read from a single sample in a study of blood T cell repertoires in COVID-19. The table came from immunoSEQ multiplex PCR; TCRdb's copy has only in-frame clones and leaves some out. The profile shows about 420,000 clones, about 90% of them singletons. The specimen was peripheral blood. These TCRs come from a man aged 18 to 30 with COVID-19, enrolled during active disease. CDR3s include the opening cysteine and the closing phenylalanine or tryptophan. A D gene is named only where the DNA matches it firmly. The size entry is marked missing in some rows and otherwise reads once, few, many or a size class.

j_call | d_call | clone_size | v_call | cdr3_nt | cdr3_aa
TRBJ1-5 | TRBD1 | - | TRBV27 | TGTGCCAGCAGTTTACTCCGACAGGGGGCGGTTGAGCAGCCCCAGCATTTT | CASSLLRQGAVEQPQHF
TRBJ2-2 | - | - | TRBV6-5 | TGTGCCAGCAGTTACACTTTGAACACCGGGGAGCTGTTTTTT | CASSYTLNTGELFF
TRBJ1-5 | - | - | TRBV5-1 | TGCGCCAGCAGCTCCGGGGACACCCCGTATCAGCCCCAGCATTTT | CASSSGDTPYQPQHF
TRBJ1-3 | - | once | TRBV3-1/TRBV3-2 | TGTGCCAGCAGCCAAGATTTTAGCTCTGGAAACACCATATATTTT | CASSQDFSSGNTIYF
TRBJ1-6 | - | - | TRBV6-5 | TGCGCCAGCGCTAGACAGCCCAATTCACCCCTCCACTTT | CASARQPNSPLHF
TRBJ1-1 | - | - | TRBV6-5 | TGTGCCAGCAGTTACTTCGGGACAAGGAATGAAGCTTTCTTT | CASSYFGTRNEAFF
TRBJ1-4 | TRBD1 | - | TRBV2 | TGTGCCAGCGGGTTGGGGACAGGGCGGGAAAAACTGTTTTTT | CASGLGTGREKLFF
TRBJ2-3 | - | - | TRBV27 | TGTGCCAGCAGTTTACTCGCTGGAGGGAGGGACACCCGTGTTGCGCAGTATTTT | CASSLLAGGRDTRVAQYF
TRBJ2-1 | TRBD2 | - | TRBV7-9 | TGTGCCAACCATCCCCTAAGGGGAGGGGACAATGAGCAGTTCTTC | CANHPLRGGDNEQFF
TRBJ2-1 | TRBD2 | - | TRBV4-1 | TGCGCCAGCAGCCAAGGGGGAGCTAGCGGGAGGCTCTACAATGAGCAGTTCTTC | CASSQGGASGRLYNEQFF
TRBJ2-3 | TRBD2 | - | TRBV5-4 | TGTGCCAGCAGGGGAGGGTCCACAGATACGCAGTATTTT | CASRGGSTDTQYF
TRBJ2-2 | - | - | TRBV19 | TGTGCCAGTAGTATAACCGGGGACACCGGGGAGCTGTTTTTT | CASSITGDTGELFF
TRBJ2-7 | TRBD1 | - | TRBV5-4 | TGTGCCAGCAGCTTGTTTTCAGGGGGCCCCTACGAGCAGTACTTC | CASSLFSGGPYEQYF
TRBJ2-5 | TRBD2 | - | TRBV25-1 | TGTGCCAGCAGGCAGGGAGGGGAGACCCAGTACTTC | CASRQGGETQYF
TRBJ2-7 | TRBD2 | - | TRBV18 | TGTGCCAGCTCACCACTGGGGACTAGCGGCGTAGCCTACGAGCAGTACTTC | CASSPLGTSGVAYEQYF
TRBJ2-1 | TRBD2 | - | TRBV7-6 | TGTGCCAGCAGCTTAGAGGCTAGCGGGAGGAAGGGCGATGAGCCGTTCTTC | CASSLEASGRKGDEPFF
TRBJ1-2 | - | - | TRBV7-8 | TGTGCCAGCAGCTTTCCCGGACAGCTGAGTTATGGCTACACCTTC | CASSFPGQLSYGYTF
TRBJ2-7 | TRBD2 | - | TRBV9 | TGTGCCAGCAGCCTGGGGGGGGACCCTAACTACGAGCAGTACTTC | CASSLGGDPNYEQYF
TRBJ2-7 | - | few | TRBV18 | TGTGCCAGCTCAAGGGACACGGGGATTGAGCAGTACTTC | CASSRDTGIEQYF
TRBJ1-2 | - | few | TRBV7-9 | TGTGCCAGCAGCTTAGACGGGAACTATGGCTACACCTTC | CASSLDGNYGYTF
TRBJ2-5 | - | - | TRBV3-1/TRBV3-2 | TGTGCCAGCAGCCAAGAAGGCCACGGTGACTTGCCCCAGTACTTC | CASSQEGHGDLPQYF
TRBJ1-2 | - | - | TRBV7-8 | TGTGCCAGCAGCTTAAGACAGGACTATGGCTACACCTTC | CASSLRQDYGYTF
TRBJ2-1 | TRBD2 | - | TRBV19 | TGTGCCAGTACAGCGGGATACAATGAGCAGTTCTTC | CASTAGYNEQFF
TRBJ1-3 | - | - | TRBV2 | TGTGCCAGCAGTGAAGCCCCAGGACACTCTGGAAACACCATATATTTT | CASSEAPGHSGNTIYF
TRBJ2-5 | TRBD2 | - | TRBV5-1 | TGCGCCAGCAGCCGAGGGACTAGCGGGGGTGAGACCCAGTACTTC | CASSRGTSGGETQYF
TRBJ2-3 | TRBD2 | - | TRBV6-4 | TGTGCCAGCAGTGTCAAGAGGGAGGGTACGCAGTATTTT | CASSVKREGTQYF
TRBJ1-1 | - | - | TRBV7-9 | TGTGCCAGCAGCTTGTGGCCACGACAGCAGAACACTGAAGCTTTCTTT | CASSLWPRQQNTEAFF
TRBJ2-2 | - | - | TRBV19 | TGTGCCAGTAGTATAGGCGTCAGGGCGAACACCGGGGAGCTGTTTTTT | CASSIGVRANTGELFF
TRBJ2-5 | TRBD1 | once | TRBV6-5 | TGTGCCAGCAGGTCCGGGACAGGGTCATTTGAGACCCAGTACTTC | CASRSGTGSFETQYF
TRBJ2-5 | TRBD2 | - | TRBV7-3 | TGTGCCAGCAGCTTAACGCTAGCGGCCCACGAGACCCAGTACTTC | CASSLTLAAHETQYF
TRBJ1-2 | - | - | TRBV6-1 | TGTGCCAGCAGTGACGGGCGGCAGGGGATCTCTGGCTACACCTTC | CASSDGRQGISGYTF
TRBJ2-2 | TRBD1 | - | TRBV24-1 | TGTGCCACCCAGGGACAGGGAGTAACCGGGGAGCTGTTTTTT | CATQGQGVTGELFF
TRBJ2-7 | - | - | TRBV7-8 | TGTGCCAGCACCCTTCCTAGGCCTCCCTACGAGCAGTACTTC | CASTLPRPPYEQYF
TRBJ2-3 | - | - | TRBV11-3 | TGTGCCAGCAGCCCAGGAAGGACTGCGGCTCATACGCAGTATTTT | CASSPGRTAAHTQYF
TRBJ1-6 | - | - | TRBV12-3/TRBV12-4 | TGTGCCAGCAGTTGGGGGGGGACTTCACCCCTCCACTTT | CASSWGGTSPLHF
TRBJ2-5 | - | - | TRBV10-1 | TGCGCCAGCAGTGACCCCGGACAGACTGAGACCCAGTACTTC | CASSDPGQTETQYF
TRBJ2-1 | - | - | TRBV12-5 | TGTGCTAGTGCCAGGGTCGCGGATGAGCAGTTCTTC | CASARVADEQFF
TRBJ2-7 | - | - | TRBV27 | TGTGCCAGCAGTTTATCGAGGACTGCATACGAGCAGTACTTC | CASSLSRTAYEQYF
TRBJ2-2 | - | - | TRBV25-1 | TGTGCCAGCAGCGACCTCAGGTGCGTAGGGGGTATGTTTTTT | CASSDLRCVGGMFF
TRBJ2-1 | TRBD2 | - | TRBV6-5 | TGTGCCAGCAGTTACGGGACTAGCGGGGGGGCTTGGGAGCAGTTCTTC | CASSYGTSGGAWEQFF
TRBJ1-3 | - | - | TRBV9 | TGTGCCAGCAGCCTCCAGGGCTCTGGAAACACCATATATTTT | CASSLQGSGNTIYF
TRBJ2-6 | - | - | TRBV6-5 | TGTGCCACCACCACTTCAGGGTCCGGGGCCAACGTCCTGACTTTC | CATTTSGSGANVLTF
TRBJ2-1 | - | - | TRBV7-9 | TGTGCCAGCAGCTTATGGGCCACTAGTCTCTCCTACAATGAGCAGTTCTTC | CASSLWATSLSYNEQFF
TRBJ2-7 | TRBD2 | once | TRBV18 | TGTGCCAGCTCACCAGGGACTAGCGGAACCTACGAGCAGTACTTC | CASSPGTSGTYEQYF
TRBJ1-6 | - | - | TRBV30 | TGTGCCTGGAACAGGCTGGATAATTCACCCCTCCACTTT | CAWNRLDNSPLHF
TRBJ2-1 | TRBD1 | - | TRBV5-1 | TGCGCCAGCAGCCTTGACAGGGGCCATGAGCAGTTCTTC | CASSLDRGHEQFF
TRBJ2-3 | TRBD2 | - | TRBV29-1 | TGCAGCGTTCGGCGGGGGTACACAGATACGCAGTATTTT | CSVRRGYTDTQYF
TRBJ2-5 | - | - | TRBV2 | TGTGCCAGCAGTGAATCAGGGGCCCAAGAGACCCAGTACTTC | CASSESGAQETQYF
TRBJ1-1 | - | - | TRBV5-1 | TGCGCCAGCAGCTTGGAAGTGGTTGGGGGGTTCCTGGGGAAAGCTTTCTTT | CASSLEVVGGFLGKAFF
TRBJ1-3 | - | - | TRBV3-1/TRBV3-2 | TGTGCCAGCAGCCTTAGAAACACCATATATTTT | CASSLRNTIYF
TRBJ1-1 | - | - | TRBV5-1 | TGCGCCAGCAGCTTGGGGGTAGGAGACACTGAAGCTTTCTTT | CASSLGVGDTEAFF
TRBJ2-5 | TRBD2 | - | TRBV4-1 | TGCGCCAGCAGCCCGACCGGACTAGCAGGCGAGACCCAGTACTTC | CASSPTGLAGETQYF
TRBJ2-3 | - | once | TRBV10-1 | TGCGCCAGCAGTAGCCGGAGGAGGTACACAGATACGCAGTATTTT | CASSSRRRYTDTQYF
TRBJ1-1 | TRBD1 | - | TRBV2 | TGTGCCAGCAGCCAACAGGGGGCCAGAACTGAAGCTTTCTTT | CASSQQGARTEAFF
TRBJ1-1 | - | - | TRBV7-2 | TGTGCCAGCAGCCCTTACTTGAACACTGAAGCTTTCTTT | CASSPYLNTEAFF
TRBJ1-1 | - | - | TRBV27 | TGTGCCAGCAGTGTTCAGGGAGGCACTGAAGCTTTCTTT | CASSVQGGTEAFF
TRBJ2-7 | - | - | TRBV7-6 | TGTGCCAGCAGCCCGGACATTTTGGGGGCGGACTACGAGCAGTACTTC | CASSPDILGADYEQYF